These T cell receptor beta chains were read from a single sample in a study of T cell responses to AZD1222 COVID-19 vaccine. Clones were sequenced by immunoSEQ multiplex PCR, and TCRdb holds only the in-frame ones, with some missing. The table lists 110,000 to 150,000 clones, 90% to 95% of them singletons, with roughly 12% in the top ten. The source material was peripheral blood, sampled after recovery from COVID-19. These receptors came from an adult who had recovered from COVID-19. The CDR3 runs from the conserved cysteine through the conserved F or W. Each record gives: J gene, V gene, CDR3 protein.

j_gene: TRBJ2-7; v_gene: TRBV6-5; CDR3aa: CASLSPGLKFYEQYF
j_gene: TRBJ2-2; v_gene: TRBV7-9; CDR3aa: CASSVLAGAPGELFF
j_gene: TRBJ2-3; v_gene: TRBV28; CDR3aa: CASTRTGLLPSTDTQYF
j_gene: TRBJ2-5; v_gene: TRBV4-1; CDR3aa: CASSQVQWRGSISQETQYF
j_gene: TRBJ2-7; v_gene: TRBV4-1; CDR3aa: CASSQGTSGRMRDYEQYF
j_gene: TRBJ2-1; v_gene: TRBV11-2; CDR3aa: CASSRSGTYNEQFF
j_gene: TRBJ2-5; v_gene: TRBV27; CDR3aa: CASRTSGREETQYF
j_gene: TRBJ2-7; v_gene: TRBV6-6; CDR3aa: CASSSTSGQRAYEQYF
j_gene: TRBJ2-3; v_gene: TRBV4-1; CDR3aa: CASSPTMYRDTDTQYF
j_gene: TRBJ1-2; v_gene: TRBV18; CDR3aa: CASSPQYGAGAYGYTF